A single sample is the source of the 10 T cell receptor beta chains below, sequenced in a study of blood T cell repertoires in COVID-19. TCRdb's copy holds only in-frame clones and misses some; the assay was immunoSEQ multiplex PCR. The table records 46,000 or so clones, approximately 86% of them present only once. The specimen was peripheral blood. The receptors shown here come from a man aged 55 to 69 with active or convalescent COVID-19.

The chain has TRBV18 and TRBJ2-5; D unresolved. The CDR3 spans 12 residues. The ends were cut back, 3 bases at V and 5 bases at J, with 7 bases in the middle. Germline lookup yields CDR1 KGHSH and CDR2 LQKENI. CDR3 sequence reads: CASSPPLETQYF. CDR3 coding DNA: TGTGCCAGCTCACCTCCACTGGAGACCCAGTACTTC.

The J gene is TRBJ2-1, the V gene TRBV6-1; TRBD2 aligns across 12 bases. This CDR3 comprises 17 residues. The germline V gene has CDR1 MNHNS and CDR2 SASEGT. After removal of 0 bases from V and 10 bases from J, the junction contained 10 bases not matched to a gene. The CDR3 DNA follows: TGTGCCAGCAGTGAAGCGGTGACTAGCGGGGGAGCTGAAGAGCAGTTCTTC. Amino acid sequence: CASSEAVTSGGAEEQFF.

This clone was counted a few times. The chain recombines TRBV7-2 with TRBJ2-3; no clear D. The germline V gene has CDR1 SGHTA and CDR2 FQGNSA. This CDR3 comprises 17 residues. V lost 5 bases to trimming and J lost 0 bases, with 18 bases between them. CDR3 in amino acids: CASSPTNPGASTDTQYF. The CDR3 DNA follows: TGTGCCAGCAGCCCTACCAACCCCGGTGCTAGCACAGATACGCAGTATTTT.

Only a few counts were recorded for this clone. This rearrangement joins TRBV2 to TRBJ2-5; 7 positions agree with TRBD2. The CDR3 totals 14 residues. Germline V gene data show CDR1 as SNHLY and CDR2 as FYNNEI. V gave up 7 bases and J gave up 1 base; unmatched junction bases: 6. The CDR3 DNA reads TGTGCCAGCAAGGAAGGCGGGGGCCAAGAGACCCAGTACTTC. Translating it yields CASKEGGGQETQYF.

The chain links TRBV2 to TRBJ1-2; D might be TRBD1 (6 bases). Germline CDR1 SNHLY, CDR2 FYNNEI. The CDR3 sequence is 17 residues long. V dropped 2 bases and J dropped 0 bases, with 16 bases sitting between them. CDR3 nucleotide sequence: TGTGCCAGCAGTGAACGCGCAGGGGACGCCACTAACTATGGCTACACCTTC. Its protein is CASSERAGDATNYGYTF.

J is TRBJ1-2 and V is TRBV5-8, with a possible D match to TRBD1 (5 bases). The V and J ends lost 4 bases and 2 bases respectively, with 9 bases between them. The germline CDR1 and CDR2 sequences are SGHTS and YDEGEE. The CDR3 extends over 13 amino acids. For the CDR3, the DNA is TGTGCCAGCAGCCCGACAGTGAACTATGGCTACACCTTC. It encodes CASSPTVNYGYTF.

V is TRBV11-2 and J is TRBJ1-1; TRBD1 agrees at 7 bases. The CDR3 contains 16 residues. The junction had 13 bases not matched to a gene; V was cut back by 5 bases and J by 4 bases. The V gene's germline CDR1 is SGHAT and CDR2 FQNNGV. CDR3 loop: CASSPLAPGGGTEAFF. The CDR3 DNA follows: TGTGCCAGCAGCCCCCTAGCCCCAGGGGGAGGCACTGAAGCTTTCTTT.

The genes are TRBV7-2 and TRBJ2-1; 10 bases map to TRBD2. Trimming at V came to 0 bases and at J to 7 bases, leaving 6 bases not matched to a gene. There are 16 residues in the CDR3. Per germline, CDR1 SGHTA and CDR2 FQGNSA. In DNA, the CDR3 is TGTGCCAGCAGCTTAGCAGCGGGGGGGCCGAGTAATGAGCAGTTCTTC. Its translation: CASSLAAGGPSNEQFF.

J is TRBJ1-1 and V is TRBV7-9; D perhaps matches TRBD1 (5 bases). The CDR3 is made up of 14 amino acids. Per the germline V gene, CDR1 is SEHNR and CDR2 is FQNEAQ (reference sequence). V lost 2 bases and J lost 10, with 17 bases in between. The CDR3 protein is CASSLIGREGTAFF. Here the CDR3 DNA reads TGTGCCAGCAGCTTAATCGGTAGGGAGGGGACAGCTTTCTTT.

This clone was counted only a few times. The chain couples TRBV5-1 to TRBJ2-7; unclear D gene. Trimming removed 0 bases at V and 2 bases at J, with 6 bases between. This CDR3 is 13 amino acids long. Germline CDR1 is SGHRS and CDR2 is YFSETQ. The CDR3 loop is CASSLDETYEQYF. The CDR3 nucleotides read TGCGCCAGCAGCTTGGACGAGACCTACGAGCAGTACTTC.